This is a list of T cell receptor beta chains from one sample in a study of T-cell memory formation after mild COVID-19. One entry per CDR3 protein results from TCRdb running MiXCR on the 5' RACE reads. Of about 340,000 distinct CDR3 sequences in the sample, less than 20% are singletons; the top ten hold about a fifth. The sample comprised PBMCs or a T cell subset sorted from them (not recorded which). The source is a man younger than 35 who had mild COVID-19 (a few samples of this study predate the infection). Cell type and time point are not known. CDR3s include the opening cysteine and the closing phenylalanine or tryptophan. The D gene is left open where the match is weak. Size tells how often a clone was seen (once, few, many) or the class of an expanded clone, and some rows leave it out.

CDR3 protein: CASSYAGQGPFGYEQYF
CDR3 DNA: TGTGCCAGCAGTTACGCGGGACAGGGACCGTTTGGCTACGAGCAGTACTTC
V gene: TRBV6-6
clone size: few
D gene: TRBD1
J gene: TRBJ2-7

CDR3 protein: CASSRHGSGQGHLYGYTF
CDR3 DNA: TGTGCCAGCAGTCGTCACGGATCAGGACAGGGACATCTCTATGGCTACACCTTC
V gene: TRBV12-3/TRBV12-4
clone size: .
D gene: TRBD1
J gene: TRBJ1-2

CDR3 protein: CSARYPLNYGYTF
CDR3 DNA: TGCAGTGCGCGGTATCCCCTTAACTATGGCTACACCTTC
V gene: TRBV20-1
clone size: .
D gene: .
J gene: TRBJ1-2

CDR3 protein: CADRSQGAYEKLFF
CDR3 DNA: TGTGCCGACCGATCACAGGGGGCCTATGAAAAACTGTTTTTT
V gene: TRBV6-5
clone size: .
D gene: TRBD1
J gene: TRBJ1-4

CDR3 protein: CASSQKTGNSGANVLTF
CDR3 DNA: TGTGCCAGCAGCCAAAAAACGGGGAACTCTGGGGCCAACGTCCTGACTTTC
V gene: TRBV3-1
clone size: few
D gene: .
J gene: TRBJ2-6

CDR3 protein: CASSFGGAGNTEAFF
CDR3 DNA: TGTGCCAGCAGTTTTGGGGGGGCTGGGAACACTGAAGCTTTCTTT
V gene: TRBV28
clone size: .
D gene: .
J gene: TRBJ1-1

CDR3 protein: CASSQDGSISGNTIYF
CDR3 DNA: TGCGCCAGCAGCCAAGACGGGAGCATCTCTGGAAACACCATATATTTT
V gene: TRBV4-3
clone size: few
D gene: .
J gene: TRBJ1-3

CDR3 protein: CSAPLDSNEQFF
CDR3 DNA: TGCAGTGCCCCATTGGACAGCAATGAGCAGTTCTTC
V gene: TRBV20-1
clone size: few
D gene: .
J gene: TRBJ2-1

CDR3 protein: CASREWAGANVLTF
CDR3 DNA: TGTGCCAGCAGGGAGTGGGCTGGGGCCAACGTCCTGACTTTC
V gene: TRBV5-4
clone size: few
D gene: .
J gene: TRBJ2-6

CDR3 protein: CASSLGAGEVPQHF
CDR3 DNA: TGTGCCAGCAGCTTAGGGGCAGGGGAAGTGCCCCAGCATTTT
V gene: TRBV7-6
clone size: few
D gene: .
J gene: TRBJ1-5

CDR3 protein: CASQTGGYPSYNEQFF
CDR3 DNA: TGTGCCAGCCAAACTGGGGGCTATCCCTCCTACAATGAGCAGTTCTTC
V gene: TRBV6-2/TRBV6-3
clone size: .
D gene: .
J gene: TRBJ2-1

CDR3 protein: CASSLQQGPYEKLFF
CDR3 DNA: TGTGCCAGCAGTTTACAACAGGGTCCCTATGAAAAACTGTTTTTT
V gene: TRBV27
clone size: few
D gene: .
J gene: TRBJ1-4

CDR3 protein: CASSYSGTANSPLHF
CDR3 DNA: TGTGCCAGCAGTTACAGTGGGACAGCTAATTCACCCCTCCACTTT
V gene: TRBV6-5
clone size: few
D gene: TRBD1
J gene: TRBJ1-6

CDR3 protein: CASSMDTPNTGELFF
CDR3 DNA: TGCGCCAGCAGCATGGACACACCGAACACCGGGGAGCTGTTTTTT
V gene: TRBV5-1
clone size: few
D gene: .
J gene: TRBJ2-2

CDR3 protein: CASTPRVRTGLYNEQFF
CDR3 DNA: TGTGCCAGCACCCCACGTGTAAGGACAGGGCTTTACAATGAGCAGTTCTTC
V gene: TRBV28
clone size: few
D gene: TRBD1
J gene: TRBJ2-1

CDR3 protein: CASNPGVGTEAFF
CDR3 DNA: TGCGCCAGCAACCCAGGGGTTGGCACTGAAGCTTTCTTT
V gene: TRBV5-1
clone size: .
D gene: .
J gene: TRBJ1-1

CDR3 protein: CASSGSRAETQYF
CDR3 DNA: TGTGCCAGTAGTGGGTCGAGGGCGGAGACCCAGTACTTC
V gene: TRBV19
clone size: .
D gene: .
J gene: TRBJ2-5

CDR3 protein: CASSTDGRQETQYF
CDR3 DNA: TGCGCCAGCAGCACGGACGGCAGGCAAGAGACCCAGTACTTC
V gene: TRBV5-1
clone size: few
D gene: .
J gene: TRBJ2-5

CDR3 protein: CASSVAGYEVPLHF
CDR3 DNA: TGTGCCAGCAGCGTAGCAGGGTATGAGGTACCCCTCCACTTT
V gene: TRBV9
clone size: .
D gene: .
J gene: TRBJ1-6

CDR3 protein: CASSHGGGTSDTQYF
CDR3 DNA: TGTGCCAGCAGCCACGGCGGGGGGACATCAGATACGCAGTATTTT
V gene: TRBV5-6
clone size: many
D gene: TRBD2
J gene: TRBJ2-3

CDR3 protein: CASSLNWGQPGETQYF
CDR3 DNA: TGTGCCAGCAGCTTGAACTGGGGACAGCCGGGGGAGACCCAGTACTTC
V gene: TRBV7-3
clone size: .
D gene: TRBD1
J gene: TRBJ2-5

CDR3 protein: CASRSPGAGELFF
CDR3 DNA: TGTGCCAGCAGATCGCCGGGAGCGGGGGAGCTGTTTTTT
V gene: TRBV6-2/TRBV6-3
clone size: few
D gene: .
J gene: TRBJ2-2

CDR3 protein: CASSLDRALQPQHF
CDR3 DNA: TGTGCCAGCAGCTTGGACAGGGCCCTACAGCCCCAGCATTTT
V gene: TRBV5-8
clone size: few
D gene: .
J gene: TRBJ1-5

CDR3 protein: CASSEWGQDYGYTF
CDR3 DNA: TGTGCCAGCAGTGAATGGGGACAGGACTATGGCTACACCTTC
V gene: TRBV25-1
clone size: .
D gene: TRBD1
J gene: TRBJ1-2

CDR3 protein: CASSRHPETQYF
CDR3 DNA: TGCGCCAGCAGCCGTCACCCAGAGACCCAGTACTTC
V gene: TRBV5-1
clone size: many
D gene: .
J gene: TRBJ2-5

CDR3 protein: CASSPATDTQYF
CDR3 DNA: TGTGCCAGCAGCCCGGCCACAGATACGCAGTATTTT
V gene: TRBV7-2
clone size: many
D gene: .
J gene: TRBJ2-3

CDR3 protein: CASSLDLSGADTQYF
CDR3 DNA: TGTGCCAGCAGCTTAGATCTGAGCGGCGCAGATACGCAGTATTTT
V gene: TRBV7-2
clone size: many
D gene: .
J gene: TRBJ2-3

CDR3 protein: CASSLMAETQYF
CDR3 DNA: TGTGCCAGCAGTTTAATGGCGGAGACCCAGTACTTC
V gene: TRBV12-3/TRBV12-4
clone size: .
D gene: .
J gene: TRBJ2-5

CDR3 protein: CASSSPGRWSEQYF
CDR3 DNA: TGTGCCAGCAGTTCCCCGGGACGATGGTCCGAGCAGTACTTC
V gene: TRBV6-6
clone size: few
D gene: .
J gene: TRBJ2-7

CDR3 protein: CASSRLGPREGYTF
CDR3 DNA: TGTGCCAGCAGCCGCCTGGGACCTCGTGAAGGCTACACCTTC
V gene: TRBV7-9
clone size: few
D gene: .
J gene: TRBJ1-2

CDR3 protein: CASSRTGVRPAFF
CDR3 DNA: TGTGCCAGCAGTAGGACAGGGGTGCGCCCGGCTTTCTTT
V gene: TRBV6-5
clone size: .
D gene: TRBD1
J gene: TRBJ1-1

CDR3 protein: CSARAPGQRYNEQFF
CDR3 DNA: TGCAGTGCTAGGGCCCCGGGACAGCGTTACAATGAGCAGTTCTTC
V gene: TRBV20-1
clone size: .
D gene: TRBD1
J gene: TRBJ2-1

CDR3 protein: CSVDAGGDTYEQYF
CDR3 DNA: TGCAGCGTAGACGCAGGGGGAGACACCTACGAGCAGTACTTC
V gene: TRBV29-1
clone size: few
D gene: TRBD1
J gene: TRBJ2-7